This TCR beta chain was recorded in a study of cytomegalovirus exposure and HLA in healthy donors. Study as a whole: In a later analysis, it was reported that the 110 or so validation repertoires had been produced on the same platform as the 500 to 750 repertoires belonging to the first cohort. Whole-study findings and limits: Within the 100 to 150 validation repertoires, first-cohort TCR clusters tended to co-occur, according to a later analysis. Most observed TCR sequences were rare, whereas some public TCRs were detected in many donors.

V shed 5 bases and J 8 bases; nucleotides not matched to a gene: 8. CDR1 and CDR2 (germline): SGHRS, YFSETQ. There are 13 residues in the CDR3. A roughly 120-subject validation cohort, separate from the approximately 670-subject first cohort, supplied the donors. The assay was immunoSEQ multiplex PCR, and TCRdb's table has in-frame clones only and misses some. The table lists about 75,000 clones, around four fifths of them singletons. This clone has just a few counts. Antigen specificity is unknown. This receptor was taken from a man aged 25 to 40 in good health and CMV-seronegative. The rearrangement joins TRBV5-1 to TRBJ2-5, with TRBD2 matching over 8 bases. Material: PBMCs. CDR3 sequence reads: CASREGRGVTQYF. In DNA form, the CDR3 reads TGCGCCAGCAGAGAAGGGCGGGGGGTTACCCAGTACTTC.